The 10 T cell receptor beta chains presented below share a single source sample, sequenced in a study of blood T cell repertoires in COVID-19. The table came from immunoSEQ multiplex PCR; TCRdb's copy has only in-frame clones and leaves some out. The sample lists about 230,000 clones, around 84% seen once, with around 10% in the top ten. Sequencing was carried out using peripheral blood. The receptors derive from a man aged 50-60 years with COVID-19, enrolled during active disease.

The rearrangement uses TRBV10-1 and TRBJ1-4; no reliable D call. Germline V CDR1 and CDR2: WNHNN, SYGVQD (reference sequence). The V gene lost 6 bases and the J gene lost 8 bases, with 19 bases spanning the gap. The length of the CDR3 is 15 residues. The CDR3 region is CASRATGPEGEKLFF. CDR3 DNA: TGCGCCAGCAGGGCCACCGGCCCAGAGGGCGAAAAACTGTTTTTT.

The chain combines TRBV10-3 with TRBJ2-2; D is possibly TRBD2 (6 bases). V was trimmed by 3 bases and J by 10 bases, leaving 12 bases between them. CDR3 length: 13 amino acids. Germline V CDR1 and CDR2: ENHRY, SYGVKD. The DNA of the CDR3 is TGTGCCATCAGTGAACGGGGGAACGAGGAGCTGTTTTTT. Translation: CAISERGNEELFF.

On this clone itself: A far larger clone is one nucleotide away, so this likely arose from a read error. The gene calls are TRBV28 and TRBJ2-7; no firm D call. This CDR3 is 11 amino acids long. The ends were cut back, 5 bases at V and 3 bases at J, with 5 bases in the middle. The germline gives CDR1 MDHEN, CDR2 SYDVKM. CDR3 residues: CASSGSYEQYF. CDR3 coding DNA: TGTGCCAGCAGTGGCAGCTACGAGCAGTACTTC.

The chain employs TRBV15 and TRBJ2-1; 11 nucleotides match TRBD1. This CDR3 spans 14 amino acids. Germline V CDR1 and CDR2: LNHNV, YYDKDF (reference sequence). V gave up 7 bases and J gave up 10 bases; unmatched junction bases: 9. Written as DNA, the CDR3 is TGTGCCACCACGGCCGGACAGGGGGCGCAGGAGCAGTTCTTC. This gives the protein CATTAGQGAQEQFF. Together with reference TRBV15 and TRBJ2-1, the CDR3 gives the full variable domain: DAMVIQNPRYQVTQFGKPVTLSCSQTLNHNVMYWYQQKSSQAPKLLFHYYDKDFNNEADTPDNFQSRRPNTSFCFLDIRSPGLGDTAMYLCATTAGQGAQEQFFGPGTRLTVL.

The CDR3 protein is CATSREGISGSYEQYF. CDR3 nucleotide sequence: TGTGCCACCAGCAGAGAGGGGATTAGCGGGAGCTACGAGCAGTACTTC. The chain couples TRBV15 to TRBJ2-7; the match to TRBD2 covers 9 bases. The V gene's germline CDR1 is LNHNV and CDR2 YYDKDF (reference sequence). The CDR3 length is 16 residues. The ends lost 0 bases at V and 3 bases at J; junction bases unmatched: 6.

This chain links TRBV2 with TRBJ1-2; 8 bases line up with TRBD1. CDR1 and CDR2 (germline): SNHLY, FYNNEI. J gave up 7 bases and V 5 bases, and 6 bases lay outside the gene matches. The CDR3 loop spans 13 amino acids. CDR3 bases: TGTGCCAGCAGTCCGGACAGGGTAGGTGGCTACACCTTC. Translation gives CASSPDRVGGYTF.

The chain joins TRBV7-8 to TRBJ1-5; D not resolved. Per the germline V gene, CDR1 is SGHVS and CDR2 is FQNEAQ. This CDR3 has 16 residues. V was clipped by 2 bases and J by 2 bases, with 13 bases between them. The DNA for the CDR3 is TGTGCCAGCAGCTTAACTCGGGGTTTAGGCAATCAGCCCCAGCATTTT. Its translation is CASSLTRGLGNQPQHF.

The gene calls are TRBV2 and TRBJ1-1; D may be TRBD1 (6 bases). Per germline, CDR1 SNHLY and CDR2 FYNNEI. The CDR3 runs to 15 residues. The V gene lost 6 bases and the J gene lost 5 bases, with 19 bases spanning the gap. The CDR3 nucleotides are TGTGCCAGCAGACCCACTAACAGGGCTGGTACTGAAGCTTTCTTT. Protein sequence: CASRPTNRAGTEAFF.

V gene TRBV9 combines with J gene TRBJ1-2, with 10 bases matching TRBD1. Germline V gene lookup returns CDR1 SGDLS and CDR2 YYNGEE. Losses at the gene ends were 3 bases for V and 6 bases for J; bases not matched to a gene: 5. The CDR3 is 14 amino acids. The CDR3 nucleotides read TGTGCCAGCAGCGCAGAGACAGGGGGCGATGGCTACACCTTC. This encodes CASSAETGGDGYTF.

The chain employs TRBV6-5 and TRBJ1-1; possibly TRBD1 for D (5 bases). Per the germline V gene, CDR1 is MNHEY and CDR2 is SVGAGI. Between the trimmed V and J ends, which lost 4 bases and 3 bases, there was a span of 9 bases. The CDR3 consists of 13 residues. The CDR3 nucleotides read TGTGCCAGCAGTTCGGAGGGGCACACTGAAGCTTTCTTT. It codes for CASSSEGHTEAFF.